The entry below gives a single T cell receptor beta chain sequence along with its context. First-strand cDNA relied on TRAV- and TRBV-specific primers spanning alpha and beta chains. It was with a constant-region primer and a V-primer adapter that TCRs were amplified over approximately 20 PCR cycles. MiXCR was run by TCRdb on the reads, yielding one entry per CDR3 protein. The table includes 65,000 to 85,000 distinct CDR3 sequences, about 17% detected once. V lost 7 bases to trimming and J lost 1 base, with 18 bases between them. Per the germline V gene, CDR1 is SNHLY and CDR2 is FYNNEI. The CDR3 has 16 amino acids. This sample was included in a study of low-dose radiotherapy and immunotherapy resistance in tumors. Study-level background: Participants in Cohort 1 were administered 0.5 Gy per fraction at 2-week intervals, to a cumulative dose of 6.5 Gy. The study gave patients oral aspirin 300 mg daily for four cycles from cycle 1 day 1.

Documented time point: after trial treatment. Treatment of the sample: LDRT plus nivolumab, ipilimumab, low-dose cyclophosphamide and aspirin (RACIN trial). Administered to the donors were nivolumab, ipilimumab, aspirin, low-dose cyclophosphamide and low-dose radiotherapy. As a condition of eligibility, patients had advanced solid tumors lacking tumor-infiltrating lymphocytes. The sequence came from a male donor with prostate cancer. V is TRBV2 and J is TRBJ2-3, with D possibly matching TRBD2 (6 bases). Sample: PBMCs, taken after low-dose radiotherapy plus immunotherapy. This CDR3 is CASNPNAGFGTDTQYF. The CDR3 coding sequence is TGTGCCAGCAACCCTAACGCGGGATTTGGCACAGATACGCAGTATTTT.